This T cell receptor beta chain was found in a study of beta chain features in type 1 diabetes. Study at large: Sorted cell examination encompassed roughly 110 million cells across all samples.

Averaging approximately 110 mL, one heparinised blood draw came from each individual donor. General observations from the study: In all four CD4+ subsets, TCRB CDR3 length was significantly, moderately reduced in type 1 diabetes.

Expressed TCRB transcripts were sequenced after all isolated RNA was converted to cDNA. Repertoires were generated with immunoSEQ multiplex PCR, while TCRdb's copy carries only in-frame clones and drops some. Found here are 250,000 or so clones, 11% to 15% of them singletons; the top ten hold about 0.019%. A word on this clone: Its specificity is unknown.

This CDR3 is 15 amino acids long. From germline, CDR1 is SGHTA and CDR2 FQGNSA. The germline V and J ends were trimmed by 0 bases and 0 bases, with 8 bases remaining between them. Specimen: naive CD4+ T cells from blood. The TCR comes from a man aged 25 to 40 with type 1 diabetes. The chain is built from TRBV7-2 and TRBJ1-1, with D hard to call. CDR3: CASSLARQMNTEAFF. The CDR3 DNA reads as TGTGCCAGCAGCTTAGCGCGGCAAATGAACACTGAAGCTTTCTTT.